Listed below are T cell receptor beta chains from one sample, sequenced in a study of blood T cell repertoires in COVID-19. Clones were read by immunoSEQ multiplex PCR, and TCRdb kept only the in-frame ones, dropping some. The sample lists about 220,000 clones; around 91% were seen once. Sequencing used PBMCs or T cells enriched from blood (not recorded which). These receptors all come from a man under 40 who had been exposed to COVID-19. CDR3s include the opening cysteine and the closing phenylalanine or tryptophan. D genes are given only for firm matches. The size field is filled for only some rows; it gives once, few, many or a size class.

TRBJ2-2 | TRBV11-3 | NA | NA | TGTGCCAGCAGCTTAGTCGGCACCGGGGAGCTGTTTTTT | CASSLVGTGELFF
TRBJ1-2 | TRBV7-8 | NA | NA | TGTGCCAGCAGCCTTGCGGGACTTTTGGGAGATGGCTACACCTTC | CASSLAGLLGDGYTF
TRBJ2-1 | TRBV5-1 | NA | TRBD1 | TGCGCCAGCAGCTCGGGACAGTCGAGGGGTAATGAGCAGTTCTTC | CASSSGQSRGNEQFF
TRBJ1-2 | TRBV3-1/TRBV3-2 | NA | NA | TGTGCCAGCAGCCCAGGTTGGGACTATGGCTACACCTTC | CASSPGWDYGYTF
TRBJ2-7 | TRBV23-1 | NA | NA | TGCGCCAGCAGTCTGGTGGAGAGTTGTTACGAGCAGTACTTC | CASSLVESCYEQYF
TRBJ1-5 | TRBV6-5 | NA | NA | TGTGCCAGTCGACTGTCCAGCAATCAGCCCCAGCATTTT | CASRLSSNQPQHF
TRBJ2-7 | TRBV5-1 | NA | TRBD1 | TGCGCCAGCAGCTTCACAGGGGGTTCCTACGAGCAGTACTTC | CASSFTGGSYEQYF
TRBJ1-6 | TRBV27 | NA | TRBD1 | TGTGCCAGCGGAAGTGAGGGACAGGAGAAACTAAAAAGCTCCTATAATTCACCCCTCCACTTT | CASGSEGQEKLKSSYNSPLHF
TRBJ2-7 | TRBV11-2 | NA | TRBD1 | TGTGCCAGCAGCCTACAGGGGGGAGTTTACGAGCAGTACTTC | CASSLQGGVYEQYF
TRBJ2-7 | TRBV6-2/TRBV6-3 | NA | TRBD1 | TGTGCCAGCAGCCTTTACCGACAGGGGCTTAGTGCCGAGCAGTACTTC | CASSLYRQGLSAEQYF
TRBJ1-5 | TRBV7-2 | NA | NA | TGTGCCAGCAGCCCTCTCACTGGCAATCAGCCCCAGCATTTT | CASSPLTGNQPQHF
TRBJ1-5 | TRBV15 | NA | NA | TGTGCCACCAGCACCAGCCGTGGAGGGGCGCGAGGACAGCCCCAGCATTTT | CATSTSRGGARGQPQHF
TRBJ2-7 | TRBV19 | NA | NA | TGTGCCAGTAGTCCCGGGACACCTTCCTACGAGCAGTACTTC | CASSPGTPSYEQYF
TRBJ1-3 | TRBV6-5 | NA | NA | TGTGCCACCCTCGCGGGGGGGTTCTCTGGAAACACCATATATTTT | CATLAGGFSGNTIYF
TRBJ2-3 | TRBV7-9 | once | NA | TGTGCCAGCAGCTCCCCGTCAGGGGGGCAGGTAGATACGCAGTATTTT | CASSSPSGGQVDTQYF
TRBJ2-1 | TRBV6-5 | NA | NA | TGTGCCAGCAGTTACTGGGTTAGGGGTGAGCAGTTCTTC | CASSYWVRGEQFF
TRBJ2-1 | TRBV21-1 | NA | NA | TGTGCCAGCAGCAATGGGACTAGCGGGGGCCTCAGGAGCTATGAGCAGTTCTTC | CASSNGTSGGLRSYEQFF
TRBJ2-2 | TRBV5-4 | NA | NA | TGTGCCAGCAGCCCCAGGGTAGTATGGGGGAACACCGGGGAGCTGTTTTTT | CASSPRVVWGNTGELFF
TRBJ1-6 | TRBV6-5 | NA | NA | TGTGCCAGCAGGAGACCGGGCTATAATTCACCCCTCCACTTT | CASRRPGYNSPLHF
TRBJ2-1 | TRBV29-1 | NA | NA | TGCAGCGTTGCGGGTCGTGGGTACAATGAGCAGTTCTTC | CSVAGRGYNEQFF
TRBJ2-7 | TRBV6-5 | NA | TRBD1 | TGTGCCAGCAGCCCCGGGACAGGGGGCCTTACACAGTACTTC | CASSPGTGGLTQYF
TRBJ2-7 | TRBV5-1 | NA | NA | TGCGCCAGCAGAGAAACAGCTGGCGCCTACGAGCAGTACTTC | CASRETAGAYEQYF
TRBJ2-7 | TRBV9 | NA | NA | TGTGCCGAAGTTAGGGAGAAAACCTACGAGCAGTACTTC | CAEVREKTYEQYF
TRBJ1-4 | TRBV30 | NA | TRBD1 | TGTGCCTGGAGTGTACACCGGGGACAGGGCGATGAAAAACTGTTTTTT | CAWSVHRGQGDEKLFF
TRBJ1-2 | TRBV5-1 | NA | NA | TGCGCCAGCAGCTTGGACCGGGACACCTATGGCTACACCTTC | CASSLDRDTYGYTF
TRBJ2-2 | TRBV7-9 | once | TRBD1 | TGTGCCAGCAGCGCGCCTATAAGGGGGCTCACCGGGGAGCTGTTTTTT | CASSAPIRGLTGELFF
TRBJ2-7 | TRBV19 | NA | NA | TGTGCCAGTAGAAATAGCCCCGGGACTCCTTTCCGCGAGCAGTACTTC | CASRNSPGTPFREQYF